What follows are 9 T cell receptor beta chains derived from one specimen sequenced in a study of blood T cell repertoires in COVID-19. TCRdb's table, derived via immunoSEQ multiplex PCR, lists solely in-frame clones and lacks some. The repertoire consists of approximately 180,000 clones, with roughly 85% occurring once and the leading ten covering 9.5% to 12%. The material sequenced was peripheral blood. The receptors were sampled from a human donor with active or convalescent COVID-19. The donor label of this sample is uncertain.

This sequence joins TRBV5-4 and TRBJ1-1, with 8 bases fitting TRBD1. The J segment lost 4 bases and the V segment lost 2 bases, leaving 10 bases of the junction unmatched. The CDR3 is made up of 16 amino acids. CDR1 is SGHNT, CDR2 YYREEE, per germline (reference sequence). CDR3 DNA: TGTGCCAGCAGCTTTAGGTCAGGGGGCCAGGGCACTGAAGCTTTCTTT. Protein: CASSFRSGGQGTEAFF. The full variable domain, in which reference TRBV5-4 and TRBJ1-1 provide the parts outside the CDR3, is ETGVTQSPTHLIKTRGQQVTLRCSSQSGHNTVSWYQQALGQGPQFIFQYYREEENGRGNFPPRFSGLQFPNYSSELNVNALELDDSALYLCASSFRSGGQGTEAFFGQGTRLTVV.

This clone showed up just once. CDR3 sequence: CASTVGPQGPYGYTF. The CDR3 DNA follows: TGTGCCAGCACCGTGGGGCCACAGGGACCCTATGGCTACACCTTC. The chain combines TRBV5-4 with TRBJ1-2; D perhaps matches TRBD1 (6 bases). V shed 6 bases and J shed 4 bases, with 19 bases lying between them. Germline V lookup: CDR1 SGHNT, CDR2 YYREEE (reference sequence). The CDR3 is made up of 15 amino acids.

V usage is TRBV4-2 and J usage is TRBJ2-3; 8 bases align to TRBD1. CDR1 LGHNA and CDR2 YNFKEQ come from the germline V gene. V trimming: 0 bases; J trimming: 3 bases; junction bases outside the gene matches: 8. The CDR3 spans 17 residues. The CDR3 DNA reads TGTGCCAGCAGCCAAGATTCATCAGGGGGCATTACAGATACGCAGTATTTT. Translation: CASSQDSSGGITDTQYF.

This clone occurred a few times. The J gene is TRBJ2-7, the V gene TRBV4-1, with D maybe TRBD2 (6 bases). Per germline, CDR1 MGHRA and CDR2 YSYEKL. V lost 3 bases and J 0 bases, leaving 18 bases between the germline ends. There are 17 residues in the CDR3. In nucleotides, the CDR3 is TGCGCCAGCAGCCAGAGGGTGGAGGGACGCTCCTCCTACGAGCAGTACTTC. Translated: CASSQRVEGRSSYEQYF.

The rearrangement joins TRBV6-6 to TRBJ2-7; 12 nucleotides align to TRBD1. CDR3 length: 23 residues. Losses at the gene ends were 5 bases for V and 1 base for J; bases not matched to a gene: 27. Germline loops: CDR1 MNHNY, CDR2 SVGAGI (reference sequence). The CDR3 nucleotides are TGTGCCAGCAGTCGAGCCCGGGACAGGGGGCAGATCCCGGGGAGAATTTTTTCCTACGAGCAGTACTTC. Translated: CASSRARDRGQIPGRIFSYEQYF.

In the case of this clone: Within the sample, other DNA sequences also encode this same CDR3. This chain links TRBV11-2 with TRBJ1-2; 10 nucleotides match TRBD1. The J segment lost 6 bases and the V segment lost 5 bases, leaving 6 bases of the junction unmatched. This CDR3 is built from 14 residues. Germline-derived CDR1 and CDR2 are SGHAT and FQNNGV. DNA for the CDR3: TGTGCCAGCAGCCTCCGGGACAGGGGCCATGGCTACACCTTC. This encodes CASSLRDRGHGYTF.

The chain joins TRBV5-1 to TRBJ1-4, with D perhaps TRBD1 (6 bases). The germline gives CDR1 SGHRS, CDR2 YFSETQ. The CDR3 contains 16 residues. Between the trimmed V and J ends, which lost 0 bases and 5 bases, there was a span of 14 bases. CDR3 residues: CASSLAGLQGNEKLFF. The DNA for the CDR3 is TGCGCCAGCAGCTTGGCCGGATTGCAGGGGAATGAAAAACTGTTTTTT.

The genes are TRBV29-1 and TRBJ1-1; 8 bases align to TRBD1. The length of the CDR3 is 14 residues. CDR1 and CDR2 from the germline V gene are SQVTM and ANQGSEA. After removal of 5 bases from V and 1 base from J, the junction contained 6 bases not matched to a gene. The CDR3 loop is CSVRQGPSNTEAFF. The DNA for the CDR3 is TGCAGCGTTCGACAGGGGCCCTCGAACACTGAAGCTTTCTTT.

The chain is built from TRBV6-6 and TRBJ2-7; a possible D gene is TRBD1 (6 bases). Germline V gene sequence: CDR1 MNHNY, CDR2 SVGAGI (reference sequence). This CDR3 has 13 residues. Trimming took 6 bases from V and 3 from J, leaving 12 bases between them. The CDR3 DNA reads as TGTGCCAGCAGACCGGGACAAGTCTACGAGCAGTACTTC. Residues: CASRPGQVYEQYF.